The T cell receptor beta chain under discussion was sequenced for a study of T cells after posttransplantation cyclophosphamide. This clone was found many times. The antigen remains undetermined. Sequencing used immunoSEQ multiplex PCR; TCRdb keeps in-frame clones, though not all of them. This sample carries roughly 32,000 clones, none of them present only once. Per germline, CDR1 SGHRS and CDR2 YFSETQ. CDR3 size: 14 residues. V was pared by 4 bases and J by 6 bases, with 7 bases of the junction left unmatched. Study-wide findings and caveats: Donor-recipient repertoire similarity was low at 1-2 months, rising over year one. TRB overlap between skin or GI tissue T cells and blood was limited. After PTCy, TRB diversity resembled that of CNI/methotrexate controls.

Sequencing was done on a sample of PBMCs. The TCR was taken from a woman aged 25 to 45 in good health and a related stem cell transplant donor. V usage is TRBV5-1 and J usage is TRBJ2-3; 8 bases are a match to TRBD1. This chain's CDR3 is CASSATTGEDTQYF. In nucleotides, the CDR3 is TGCGCCAGCAGCGCGACGACAGGGGAGGATACGCAGTATTTT.